A selection of T cell receptor beta chains follows, all from one sample in a study of monozygotic twins with inflammatory bowel disease. Using the 5' RACE reads, TCRdb records one entry per CDR3 protein without DNA. Recorded here are roughly 300,000 distinct CDR3 sequences; the top ten clones represent more than 4.5%. Sequencing was done on a sample of blood. These receptors all come from a human donor with ulcerative colitis or Crohn's disease, or a healthy co-twin of an affected twin (not recorded which). CDR3s include the opening cysteine and the closing phenylalanine or tryptophan.

v_gene,len,j_gene,CDR3aa
TRBV7-9,13,TRBJ2-3,CASSLGSTDTQYF
TRBV20-1,16,TRBJ1-6,CSAHSSDRSYNSPLHF
TRBV12-3/TRBV12-4,14,TRBJ1-6,CASSPGQLNSPLHF
TRBV5-5,15,TRBJ2-5,CASSLQGANQETQYF
TRBV5-5,15,TRBJ2-1,CASSFGTYTYNEQFF
TRBV12-3/TRBV12-4,14,TRBJ2-7,CASRAGTGSYEQYF
TRBV29-1,16,TRBJ2-7,CSIMTYPGPPRGEQYF
TRBV27,15,TRBJ2-2,CASSLQRRSTGELFF
TRBV29-1,12,TRBJ2-7,CSVETLSYEQYF
TRBV10-3,15,TRBJ2-7,CAISGGQGAPIEQYF
TRBV6-5,15,TRBJ1-1,CASSYLGGRGTEAFF
TRBV29-1,13,TRBJ1-2,CSVEGRGAEGYTF
TRBV5-1,13,TRBJ1-2,CASSWGANYGYTF
TRBV12-3/TRBV12-4,14,TRBJ2-1,CASSLVRGVGEQFF
TRBV2,16,TRBJ2-2,CASTRLAGGNTGELFF
TRBV3-1,14,TRBJ1-5,CASSQEGRDQPQHF
TRBV11-1,15,TRBJ2-5,CASSTRLADLNAQYF
TRBV19,13,TRBJ1-6,CASSSRWRSPLHF
TRBV12-3/TRBV12-4,15,TRBJ2-1,CASTLRAGGQNEQFF
TRBV30,16,TRBJ2-5,CAWKQGSGRILETQYF
TRBV5-1,16,TRBJ2-2,CASSLVSGVFTGELFF
TRBV5-5,17,TRBJ1-6,CASSLGPPTLRNSPLHF
TRBV18,13,TRBJ2-5,CASSPGVQETQYF
TRBV30,13,TRBJ2-1,CAGGTSGRTEQFF
TRBV19,12,TRBJ1-5,CASSIRPLPQHF
TRBV6-2/TRBV6-3,14,TRBJ2-2,CASNGAGRIGELFF
TRBV20-1,13,TRBJ2-3,CSALKDNTDTQYF
TRBV7-9,14,TRBJ2-7,CASSPHPATYEQYF
TRBV20-1,16,TRBJ2-2,CSARMAGTGGPGELFF
TRBV7-9,16,TRBJ2-1,CASSLAPLLGGNEQFF
TRBV29-1,15,TRBJ2-7,CSVETRAGVSYEQYF
TRBV11-2,15,TRBJ2-1,CASSLFAGSYNEQFF
TRBV20-1,13,TRBJ2-5,CSARATTPETQYF
TRBV28,15,TRBJ2-1,CATLRRGAFVNEQFF
TRBV6-5,16,TRBJ2-1,CASSYSRLAGVDEQFF